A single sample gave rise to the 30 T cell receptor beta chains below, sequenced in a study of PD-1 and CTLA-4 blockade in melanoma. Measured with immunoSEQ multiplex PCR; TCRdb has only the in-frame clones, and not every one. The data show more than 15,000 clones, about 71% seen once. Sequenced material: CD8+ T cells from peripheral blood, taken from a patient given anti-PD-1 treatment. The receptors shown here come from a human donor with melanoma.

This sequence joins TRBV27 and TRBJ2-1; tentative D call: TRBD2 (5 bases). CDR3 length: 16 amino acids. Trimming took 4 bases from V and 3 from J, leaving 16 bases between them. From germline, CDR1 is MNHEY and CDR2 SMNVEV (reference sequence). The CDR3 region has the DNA TGTGCCAGCAGTTCCCTGGCAGCGGCTATCTACAATGAGCAGTTCTTC. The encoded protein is CASSSLAAAIYNEQFF.

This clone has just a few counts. The CDR3 protein is CATSRSLQGPNYGYTF. DNA of the CDR3: TGTGCCACCAGCAGGTCACTACAGGGGCCGAACTATGGCTACACCTTC. The chain is built from TRBV15 and TRBJ1-2, with 7 bases identical to TRBD1. CDR3 length: 16 residues. CDR1 is LNHNV and CDR2 is YYDKDF in the germline V gene (reference sequence). V shed 3 bases, J shed 2 bases, and the junction held 9 bases outside the gene matches.

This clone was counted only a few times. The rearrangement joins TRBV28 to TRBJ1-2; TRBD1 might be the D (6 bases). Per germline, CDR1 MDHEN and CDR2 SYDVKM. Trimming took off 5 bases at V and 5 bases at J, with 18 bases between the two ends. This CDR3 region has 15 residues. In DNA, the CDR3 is TGTGCCAGCAGTCTCCGCCCGGACAGAGGATATGGCTACACCTTC. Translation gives CASSLRPDRGYGYTF.

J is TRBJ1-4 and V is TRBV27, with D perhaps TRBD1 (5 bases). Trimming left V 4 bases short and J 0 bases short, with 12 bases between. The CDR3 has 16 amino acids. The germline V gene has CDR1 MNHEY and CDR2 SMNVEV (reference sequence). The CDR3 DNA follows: TGTGCCAGCAGTTCCTATCTAGGGGCAACTAATGAAAAACTGTTTTTT. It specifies CASSSYLGATNEKLFF.

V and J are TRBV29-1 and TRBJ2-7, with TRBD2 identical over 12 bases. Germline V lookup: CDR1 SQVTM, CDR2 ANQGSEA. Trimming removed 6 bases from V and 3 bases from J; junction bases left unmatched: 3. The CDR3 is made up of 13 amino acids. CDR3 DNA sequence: TGCAGCGTCAGACTAGCGGGAGTCTACGAGCAGTACTTC. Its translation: CSVRLAGVYEQYF.

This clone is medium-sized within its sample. CDR3 protein: CASSDSGTSGNTDTQYF. The CDR3 region has the DNA TGTGCCAGCAGTGATTCCGGGACTAGCGGGAACACAGATACGCAGTATTTT. The V gene is TRBV2, the J gene TRBJ2-3; 13 bases fit TRBD2. Germline V gene lookup returns CDR1 SNHLY and CDR2 FYNNEI. Trimming took 3 bases from V and 2 from J; bases not matched to a gene: 5. The CDR3 runs to 17 residues.

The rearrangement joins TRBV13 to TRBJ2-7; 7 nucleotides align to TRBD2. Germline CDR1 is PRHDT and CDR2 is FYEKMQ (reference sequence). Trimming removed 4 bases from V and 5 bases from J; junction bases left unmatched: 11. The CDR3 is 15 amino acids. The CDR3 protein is CASSSGLGSANEQYF. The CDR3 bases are TGTGCCAGCAGCTCTGGACTAGGATCCGCTAACGAGCAGTACTTC.

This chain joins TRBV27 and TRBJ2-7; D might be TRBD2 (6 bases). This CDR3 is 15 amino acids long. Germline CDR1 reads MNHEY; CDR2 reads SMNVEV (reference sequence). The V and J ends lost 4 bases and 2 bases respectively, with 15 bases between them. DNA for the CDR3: TGTGCCAGCAGTTACCCGGGAGTTCCTCCCTACGAGCAGTACTTC. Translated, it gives CASSYPGVPPYEQYF.

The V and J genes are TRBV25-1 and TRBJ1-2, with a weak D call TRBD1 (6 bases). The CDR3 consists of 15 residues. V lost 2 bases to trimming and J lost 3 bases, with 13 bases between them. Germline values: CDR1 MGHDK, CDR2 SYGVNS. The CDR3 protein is CASSELGGADYGYTF. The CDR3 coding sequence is TGTGCCAGCAGTGAACTGGGGGGCGCAGACTATGGCTACACCTTC.

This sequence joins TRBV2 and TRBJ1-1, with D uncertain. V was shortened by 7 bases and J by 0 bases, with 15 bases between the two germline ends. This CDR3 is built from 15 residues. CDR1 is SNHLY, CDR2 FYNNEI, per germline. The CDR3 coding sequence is TGTGCCAGCATGGTGGCTGCCCTAATGAACACTGAAGCTTTCTTT. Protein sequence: CASMVAALMNTEAFF.

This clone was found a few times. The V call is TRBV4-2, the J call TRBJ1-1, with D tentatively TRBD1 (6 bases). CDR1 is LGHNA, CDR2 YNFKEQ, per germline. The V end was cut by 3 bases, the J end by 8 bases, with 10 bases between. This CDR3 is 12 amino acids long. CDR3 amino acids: CASSQVQGEAFF. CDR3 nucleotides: TGTGCCAGCAGCCAGGTACAGGGCGAAGCTTTCTTT.

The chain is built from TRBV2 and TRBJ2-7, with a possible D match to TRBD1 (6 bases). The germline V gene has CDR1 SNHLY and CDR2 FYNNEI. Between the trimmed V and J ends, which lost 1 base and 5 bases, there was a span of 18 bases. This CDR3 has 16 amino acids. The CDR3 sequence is CASSEGVGQYGHEQYF. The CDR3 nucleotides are TGTGCCAGCAGTGAAGGGGTTGGACAGTATGGCCACGAGCAGTACTTC.

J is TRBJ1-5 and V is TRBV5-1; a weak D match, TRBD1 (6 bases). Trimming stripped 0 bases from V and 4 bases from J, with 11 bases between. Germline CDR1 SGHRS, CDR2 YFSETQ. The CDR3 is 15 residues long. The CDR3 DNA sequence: TGCGCCAGCAGCTTGGACTGGACAGCAAATCAGCCCCAGCATTTT. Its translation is CASSLDWTANQPQHF.

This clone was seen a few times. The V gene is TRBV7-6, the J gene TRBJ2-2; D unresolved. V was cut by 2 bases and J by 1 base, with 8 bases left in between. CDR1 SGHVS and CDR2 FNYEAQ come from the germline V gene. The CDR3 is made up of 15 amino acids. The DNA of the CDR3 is TGTGCCAGCAGCTTATCACCGGGGAACACCGGGGAGCTGTTTTTT. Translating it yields CASSLSPGNTGELFF.

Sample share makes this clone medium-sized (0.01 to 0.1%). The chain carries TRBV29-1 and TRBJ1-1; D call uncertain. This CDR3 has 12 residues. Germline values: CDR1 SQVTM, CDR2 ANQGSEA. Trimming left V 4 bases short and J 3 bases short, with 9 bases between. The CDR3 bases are TGCAGCGTTGTAGAGGTCTACACTGAAGCTTTCTTT. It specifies CSVVEVYTEAFF.

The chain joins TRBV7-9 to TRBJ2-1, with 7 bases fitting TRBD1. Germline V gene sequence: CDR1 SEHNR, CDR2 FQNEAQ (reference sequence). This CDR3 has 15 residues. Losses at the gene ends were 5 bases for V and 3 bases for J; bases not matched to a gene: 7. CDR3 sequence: CASSPDRISYNEQFF. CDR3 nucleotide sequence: TGTGCCAGCAGCCCGGACAGGATAAGCTACAATGAGCAGTTCTTC.

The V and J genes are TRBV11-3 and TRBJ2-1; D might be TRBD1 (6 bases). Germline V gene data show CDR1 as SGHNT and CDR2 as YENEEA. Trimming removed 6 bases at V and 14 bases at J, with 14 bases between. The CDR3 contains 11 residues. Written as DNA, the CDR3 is TGTGCCAGCAGAAACGGACAGACGGAGTTCTTC. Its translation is CASRNGQTEFF.

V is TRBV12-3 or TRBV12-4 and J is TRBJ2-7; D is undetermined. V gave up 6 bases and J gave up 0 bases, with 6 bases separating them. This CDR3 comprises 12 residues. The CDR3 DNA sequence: TGTGCCAGCAGCAGGTCCTCCTACGAGCAGTACTTC. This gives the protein CASSRSSYEQYF.

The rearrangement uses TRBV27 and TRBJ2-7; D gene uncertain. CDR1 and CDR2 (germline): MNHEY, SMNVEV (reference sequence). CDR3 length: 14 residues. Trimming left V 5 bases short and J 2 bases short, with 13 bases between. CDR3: CASSKATATYEQYF. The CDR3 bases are TGTGCCAGCAGTAAAGCGACCGCCACCTACGAGCAGTACTTC.

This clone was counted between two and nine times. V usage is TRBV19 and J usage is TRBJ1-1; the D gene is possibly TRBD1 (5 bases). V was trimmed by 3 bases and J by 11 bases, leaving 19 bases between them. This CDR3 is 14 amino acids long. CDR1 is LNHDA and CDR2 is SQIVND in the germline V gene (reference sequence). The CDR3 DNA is TGTGCCAGTAGTATCTTAAAGGGCACGGGGGGGGCTTTCTTT. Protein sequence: CASSILKGTGGAFF.

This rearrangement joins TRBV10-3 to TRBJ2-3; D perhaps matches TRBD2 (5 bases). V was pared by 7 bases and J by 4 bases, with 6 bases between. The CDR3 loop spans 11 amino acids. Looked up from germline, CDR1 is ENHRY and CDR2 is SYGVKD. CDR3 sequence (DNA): TGTGCCATCATGAGGGCAGATACGCAGTATTTT. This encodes CAIMRADTQYF.

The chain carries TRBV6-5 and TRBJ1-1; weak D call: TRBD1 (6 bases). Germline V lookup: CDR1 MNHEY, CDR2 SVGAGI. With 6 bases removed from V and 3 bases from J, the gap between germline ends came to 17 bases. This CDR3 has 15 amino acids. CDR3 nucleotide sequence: TGTGCCAGCAGCCCGAGGGGGAGTTCTTACACTGAAGCTTTCTTT. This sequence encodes CASSPRGSSYTEAFF.

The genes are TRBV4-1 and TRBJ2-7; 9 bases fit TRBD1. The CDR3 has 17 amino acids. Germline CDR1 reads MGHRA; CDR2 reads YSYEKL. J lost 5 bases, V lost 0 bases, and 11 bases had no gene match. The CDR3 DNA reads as TGCGCCAGCAGCCAAGAAAGACGGACAGGGGTAAAGGACGAGCAGTACTTC. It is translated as CASSQERRTGVKDEQYF.

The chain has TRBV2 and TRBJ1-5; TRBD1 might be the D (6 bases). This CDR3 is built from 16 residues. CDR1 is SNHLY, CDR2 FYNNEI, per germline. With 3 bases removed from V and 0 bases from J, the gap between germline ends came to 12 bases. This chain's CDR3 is CASSEGRGVSNQPQHF. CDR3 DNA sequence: TGTGCCAGCAGTGAGGGCAGGGGCGTTAGCAATCAGCCCCAGCATTTT.

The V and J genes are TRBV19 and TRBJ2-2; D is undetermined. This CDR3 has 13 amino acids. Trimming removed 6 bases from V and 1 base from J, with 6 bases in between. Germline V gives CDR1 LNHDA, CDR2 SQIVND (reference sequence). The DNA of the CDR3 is TGTGCCAGTAGCCTAGTGAACACCGGGGAGCTGTTTTTT. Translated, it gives CASSLVNTGELFF.

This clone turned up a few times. DNA for the CDR3: TGTGCCAGCAGACGGGTCACTGAAGCTTTCTTT. As protein: CASRRVTEAFF. The gene calls are TRBV7-9 and TRBJ1-1; D remains unclear. The length of the CDR3 is 11 residues. CDR1 and CDR2 from the germline V gene are SEHNR and FQNEAQ (reference sequence). Trimming took 6 bases from V and 4 from J, leaving 6 bases between them.

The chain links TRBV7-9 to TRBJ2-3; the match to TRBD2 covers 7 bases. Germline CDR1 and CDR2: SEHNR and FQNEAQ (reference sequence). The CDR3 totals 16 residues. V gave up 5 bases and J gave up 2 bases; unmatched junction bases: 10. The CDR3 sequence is CASSPVLAAITDTQYF. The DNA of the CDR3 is TGTGCCAGCAGCCCGGTGCTAGCGGCCATCACAGATACGCAGTATTTT.

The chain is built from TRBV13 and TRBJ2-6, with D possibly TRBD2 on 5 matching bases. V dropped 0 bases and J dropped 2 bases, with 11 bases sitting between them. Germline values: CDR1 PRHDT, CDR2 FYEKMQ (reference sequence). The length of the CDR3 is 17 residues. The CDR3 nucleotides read TGTGCCAGCAGCTTAGGTCGAGGGTTTCCTGGGGCCAACGTCCTGACTTTC. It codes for CASSLGRGFPGANVLTF.

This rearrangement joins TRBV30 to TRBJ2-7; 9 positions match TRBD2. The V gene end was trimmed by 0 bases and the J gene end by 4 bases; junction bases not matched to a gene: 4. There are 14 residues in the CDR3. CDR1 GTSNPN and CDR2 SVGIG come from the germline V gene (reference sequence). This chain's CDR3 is CAWSVGSGSYEQYF. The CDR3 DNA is TGTGCCTGGAGTGTGGGTAGCGGGAGTTACGAGCAGTACTTC.

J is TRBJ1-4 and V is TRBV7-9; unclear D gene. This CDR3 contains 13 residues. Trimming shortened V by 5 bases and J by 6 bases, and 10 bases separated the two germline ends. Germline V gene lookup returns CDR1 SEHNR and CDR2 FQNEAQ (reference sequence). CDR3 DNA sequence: TGTGCCAGCAGCCCACCCCGGTATGAAAAACTGTTTTTT. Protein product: CASSPPRYEKLFF.